A selection of T cell receptor beta chains follows, all from one sample in a study of T-cell reconstitution after alpha-beta-depleted transplantation in children. TCRdb used MiXCR to reprocess the PCR reads, holding one entry per CDR3 protein. The sample lists around 530,000 distinct CDR3 sequences; approximately 32% were seen once. The specimen comprised PBMCs from the stem cell graft donor, sampled from the stem cell graft. These receptors originate from a human donor who donated a stem cell graft to a child with aplastic anemia. The CDR3 runs from the conserved cysteine through the conserved F or W. D genes are given only for firm matches. Clone size, where shown, is once, few, many, or a class for clones that have expanded.

clone_size	v_call	d_call	j_call	cdr3_length	cdr3_aa	cdr3_nt
.	TRBV30	.	TRBJ1-1	15	CAWSVLRTRGTEAFF	TGTGCCTGGAGTGTATTGAGGACACGGGGCACTGAAGCTTTCTTT
.	TRBV11-2	.	TRBJ2-5	17	CASSLIIRSGSQETQYF	TGTGCCAGCAGCTTAATCATCCGGTCGGGATCCCAAGAGACCCAGTACTTC
few	TRBV6-5	TRBD1	TRBJ2-6	16	CASSYQGGFGANVLTF	TGTGCCAGCAGTTACCAAGGGGGCTTTGGGGCCAACGTCCTGACTTTC
.	TRBV29-1	.	TRBJ2-1	14	CSSEGALRNNEQFF	TGCAGTTCGGAGGGTGCCCTCCGGAACAATGAGCAGTTCTTC
few	TRBV6-1	TRBD2	TRBJ2-1	16	CASSEDQGGNYNEQFF	TGTGCCAGCAGTGAAGATCAGGGAGGGAACTACAATGAGCAGTTCTTC
.	TRBV20-1	TRBD2	TRBJ2-1	17	CSASSLTLTSGPAEQFF	TGCAGTGCTAGTTCCCTGACACTGACTAGCGGTCCTGCTGAGCAGTTCTTC
.	TRBV12-5	.	TRBJ2-3	14	CASGQSGSTDTQYF	TGTGCTAGTGGTCAAAGCGGGAGCACAGATACGCAGTATTTT
.	TRBV15	.	TRBJ2-3	13	CATSRGFTDTQYF	TGTGCCACCAGCAGAGGGTTCACAGATACGCAGTATTTT
few	TRBV7-9	TRBD2	TRBJ2-1	17	CASSPSQLAGFPNEQFF	TGTGCCAGCAGCCCGTCACAATTAGCGGGATTCCCCAATGAGCAGTTCTTC
many	TRBV20-1	TRBD2	TRBJ2-5	12	CSARRGQETQYF	TGCAGTGCTAGGCGGGGGCAAGAGACCCAGTACTTC
.	TRBV5-1	TRBD1	TRBJ1-4	14	CASRTGTVREKLFF	TGCGCCAGCAGAACCGGGACAGTTCGTGAAAAACTGTTTTTT
once	TRBV5-1	TRBD1	TRBJ2-1	17	CASSLEVLGQGYNEQFF	TGCGCCAGCAGCTTGGAGGTATTGGGACAGGGGTACAATGAGCAGTTCTTC
few	TRBV6-5	.	TRBJ2-6	18	CASSSPVGGHSGANVLTF	TGTGCCAGCAGTTCCCCTGTTGGGGGACACTCTGGGGCCAACGTCCTGACTTTC
.	TRBV18	.	TRBJ1-3	15	CASSPPNSSGNTIYF	TGTGCCAGCTCACCACCGAACAGCTCTGGAAACACCATATATTTT
.	TRBV24-1	TRBD2	TRBJ2-1	16	CATSDPSGGTNNEQFF	TGTGCCACCAGTGACCCTAGCGGAGGGACTAACAATGAGCAGTTCTTC
few	TRBV28	TRBD2	TRBJ2-3	15	CASRDAPGTSLTQYF	TGTGCCAGCAGAGATGCACCCGGGACTAGCTTGACGCAGTATTTT
.	TRBV29-1	TRBD2	TRBJ2-1	12	CSPRELGNEQFF	TGCAGCCCGCGGGAGTTAGGGAATGAGCAGTTCTTC
.	TRBV7-2	.	TRBJ1-5	13	CASSFHRTTPQHF	TGTGCCAGCAGCTTTCACAGGACGACGCCCCAGCATTTT
.	TRBV7-9	TRBD1	TRBJ2-3	17	CASSLLTGGIDTDTQYF	TGTGCCAGCAGCTTATTGACAGGGGGTATCGACACAGATACGCAGTATTTT
few	TRBV12-3/TRBV12-4	.	TRBJ2-2	16	CASSVYRLANTGELFF	TGTGCCAGCAGTGTTTATAGACTCGCGAACACCGGGGAGCTGTTTTTT
.	TRBV7-6	.	TRBJ1-2	14	CASSLGRSSYGYTF	TGTGCCAGCAGCTTAGGTCGGAGCAGCTATGGCTACACCTTC
few	TRBV7-9	TRBD2	TRBJ2-1	14	CASRGTSAYNEQFF	TGTGCCAGCAGGGGGACTAGCGCGTACAATGAGCAGTTCTTC